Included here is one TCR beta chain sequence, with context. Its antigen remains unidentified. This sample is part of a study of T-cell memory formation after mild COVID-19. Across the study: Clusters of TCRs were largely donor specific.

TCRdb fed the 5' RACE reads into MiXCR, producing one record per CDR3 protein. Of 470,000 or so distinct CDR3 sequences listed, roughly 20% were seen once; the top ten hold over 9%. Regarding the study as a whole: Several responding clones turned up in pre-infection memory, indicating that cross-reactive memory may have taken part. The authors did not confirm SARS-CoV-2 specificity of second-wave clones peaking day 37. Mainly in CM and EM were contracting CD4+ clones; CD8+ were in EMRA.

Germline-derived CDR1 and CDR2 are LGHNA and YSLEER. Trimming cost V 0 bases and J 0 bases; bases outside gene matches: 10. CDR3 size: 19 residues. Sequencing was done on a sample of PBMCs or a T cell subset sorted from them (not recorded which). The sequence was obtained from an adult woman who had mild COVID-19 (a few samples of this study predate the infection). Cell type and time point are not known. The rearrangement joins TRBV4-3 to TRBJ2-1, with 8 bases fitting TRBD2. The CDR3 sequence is CASSQDAAGGVGSYNEQFF. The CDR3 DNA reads TGCGCCAGCAGCCAAGATGCCGCGGGAGGCGTGGGCTCCTACAATGAGCAGTTCTTC.